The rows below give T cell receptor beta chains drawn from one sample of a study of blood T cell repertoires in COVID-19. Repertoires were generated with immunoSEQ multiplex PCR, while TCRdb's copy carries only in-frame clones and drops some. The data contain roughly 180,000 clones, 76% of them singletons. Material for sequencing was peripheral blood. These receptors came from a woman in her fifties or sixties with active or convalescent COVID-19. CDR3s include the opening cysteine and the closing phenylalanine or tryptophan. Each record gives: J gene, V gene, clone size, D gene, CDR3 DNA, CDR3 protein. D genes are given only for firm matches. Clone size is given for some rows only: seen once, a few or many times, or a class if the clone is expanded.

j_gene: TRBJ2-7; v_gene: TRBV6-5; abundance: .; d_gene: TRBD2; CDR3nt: TGTGCCAGCAGTTCGGGGACTAGCGGGAGAAGGACCGAGCAGTACTTC; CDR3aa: CASSSGTSGRRTEQYF
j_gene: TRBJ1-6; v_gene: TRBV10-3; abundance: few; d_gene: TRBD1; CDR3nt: TGTGCCATCAGTGAGTGGGGGACGGACAGGGCGAATTCACCCCTCCACTTT; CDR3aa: CAISEWGTDRANSPLHF
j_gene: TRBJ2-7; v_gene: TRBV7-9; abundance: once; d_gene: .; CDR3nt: TGTGCCAGCAGCTCCTCGGGACTCGACTACGAGCAGTACTTC; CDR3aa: CASSSSGLDYEQYF
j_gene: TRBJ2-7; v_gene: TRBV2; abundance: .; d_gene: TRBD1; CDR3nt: TGTGCCAGCAGTGGAGGGACAGGGGGCGAGCAGTACTTC; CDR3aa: CASSGGTGGEQYF
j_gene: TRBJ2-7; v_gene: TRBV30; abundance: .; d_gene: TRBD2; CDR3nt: TGTGCCTGGACGCGGGACTATAGTATCTACGAGCAGTACTTC; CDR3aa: CAWTRDYSIYEQYF
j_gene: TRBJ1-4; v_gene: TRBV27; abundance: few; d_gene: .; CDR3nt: TGTGCCAGCAGTTTCCGCCGACAGGCAACTAATGAAAAACTGTTTTTT; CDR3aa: CASSFRRQATNEKLFF
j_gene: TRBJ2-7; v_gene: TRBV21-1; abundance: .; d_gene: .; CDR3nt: TGTGCCAGCAGCAAAGGTTTGGGACTGACCTCGTACGAGCAGTACTTC; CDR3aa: CASSKGLGLTSYEQYF
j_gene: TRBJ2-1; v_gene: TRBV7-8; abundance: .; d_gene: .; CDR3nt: TGTGCCAGCAGCCATGGGAGGGGGGTCAATGAGCAGTTCTTC; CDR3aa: CASSHGRGVNEQFF
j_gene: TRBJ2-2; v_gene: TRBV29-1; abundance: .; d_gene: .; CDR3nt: TGCAGCGTTGAAAACCTCGGGGGGCCGAACACCGGGGAGCTGTTTTTT; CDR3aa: CSVENLGGPNTGELFF
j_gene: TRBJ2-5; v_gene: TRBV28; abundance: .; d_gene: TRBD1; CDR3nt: TGTGCCACAAAGGGGGCCAGTCGAAAAGAGACCCAGTACTTC; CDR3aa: CATKGASRKETQYF
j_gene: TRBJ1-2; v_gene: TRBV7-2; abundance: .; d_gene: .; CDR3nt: TGTGCCAGCAGACCCGGGAGAGAGTATGGCTACACCTTC; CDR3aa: CASRPGREYGYTF
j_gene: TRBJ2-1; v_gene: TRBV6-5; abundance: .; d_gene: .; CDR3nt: TGTGCCAGCAGCCCATCGGGGGGCGGCCACAATGAGCAGTTCTTC; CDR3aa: CASSPSGGGHNEQFF
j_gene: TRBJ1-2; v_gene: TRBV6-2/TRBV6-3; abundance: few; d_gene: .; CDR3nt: TGTGCCAGCAGTTACTCGGGAGCGGCTTTCTATGGCTACACCTTC; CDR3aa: CASSYSGAAFYGYTF
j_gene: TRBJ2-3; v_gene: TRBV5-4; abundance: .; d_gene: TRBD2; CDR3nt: TGTGCCAGCAGCTCACGGACTAGCGGAAGGGTCACAGATACGCAGTATTTT; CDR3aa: CASSSRTSGRVTDTQYF
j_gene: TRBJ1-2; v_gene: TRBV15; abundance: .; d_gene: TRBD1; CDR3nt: TGTGCCACCAGCAGAGATTACGACAGGGTAAAATTAGGCTACACCTTC; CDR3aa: CATSRDYDRVKLGYTF
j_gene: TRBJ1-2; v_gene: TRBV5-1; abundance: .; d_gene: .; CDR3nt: TGCGCCAGCAGCCCCGGGGGGGGGAACTATGGCTACACCTTC; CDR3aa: CASSPGGGNYGYTF
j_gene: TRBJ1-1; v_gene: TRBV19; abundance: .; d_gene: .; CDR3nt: TGTGCCAGTAGTTCCCGACAGGCCGAACGAGTAGCTTTCTTT; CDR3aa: CASSSRQAERVAFF
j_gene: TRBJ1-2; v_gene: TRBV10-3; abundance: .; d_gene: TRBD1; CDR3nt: TGTGCCATCAGTGAGTCGATACAGGGGGACTATGGCTACACCTTC; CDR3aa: CAISESIQGDYGYTF
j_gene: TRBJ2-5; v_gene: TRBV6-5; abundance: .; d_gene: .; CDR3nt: TGTGCCAGCAGCTGGACCCACAGGGAGACCCAGTACTTC; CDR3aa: CASSWTHRETQYF
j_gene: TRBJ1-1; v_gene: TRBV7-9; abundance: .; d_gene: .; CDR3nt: TGTGCCAGCAGCTCACAGGGCCTCGGCACTGAAGCTTTCTTT; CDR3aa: CASSSQGLGTEAFF
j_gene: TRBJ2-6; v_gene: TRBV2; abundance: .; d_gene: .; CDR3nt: TGTGCCAGCCGGTTTAGGGGGACCTCTGGGGCCAACGTCCTGACTTTC; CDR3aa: CASRFRGTSGANVLTF
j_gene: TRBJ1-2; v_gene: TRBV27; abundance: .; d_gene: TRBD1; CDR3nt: TGTGCCAGCAGTCCGGACAGGATCTATGGCTACACCTTC; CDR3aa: CASSPDRIYGYTF
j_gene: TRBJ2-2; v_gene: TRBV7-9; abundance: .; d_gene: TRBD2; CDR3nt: TGTGCCAGCAGCTCAGGTAGCGGGACCGGGGAGCTGTTTTTT; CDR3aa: CASSSGSGTGELFF
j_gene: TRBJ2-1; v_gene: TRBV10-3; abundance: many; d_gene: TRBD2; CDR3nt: TGTGCCATCAGTGAATCACTAGCGAATGAGCAGTTCTTC; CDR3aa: CAISESLANEQFF
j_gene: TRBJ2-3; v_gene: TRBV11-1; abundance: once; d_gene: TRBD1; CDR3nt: TGTGCCAGCAGCTTAGGGACAGGGGGCCGGGCAGATACGCAGTATTTT; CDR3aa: CASSLGTGGRADTQYF
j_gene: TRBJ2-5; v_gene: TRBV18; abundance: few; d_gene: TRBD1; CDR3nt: TGTGCCAGCTCACCGTTAGCTGGGACAGGTGCCGATGGAAAGTGGGAGACCCAGTACTTC; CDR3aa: CASSPLAGTGADGKWETQYF
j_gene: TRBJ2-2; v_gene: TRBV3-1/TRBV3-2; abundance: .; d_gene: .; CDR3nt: TGTGCCAGCAGCCAAGGTCTAGACACCGGGGAGCTGTTTTTT; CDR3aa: CASSQGLDTGELFF
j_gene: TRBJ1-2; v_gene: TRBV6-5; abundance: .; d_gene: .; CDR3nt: TGTGCCAGCAGGGCCTCCTTATCCCACTATGGCTACACCTTC; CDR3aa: CASRASLSHYGYTF
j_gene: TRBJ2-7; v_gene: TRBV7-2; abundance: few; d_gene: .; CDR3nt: TGTGCCAGCAGCTTTTCCAGGGACGAGCAGTACTTC; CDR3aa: CASSFSRDEQYF
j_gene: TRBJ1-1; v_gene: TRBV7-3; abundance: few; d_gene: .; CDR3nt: TGTGCCAGCAGCTTAGAACAAAACACTGAAGCTTTCTTT; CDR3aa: CASSLEQNTEAFF
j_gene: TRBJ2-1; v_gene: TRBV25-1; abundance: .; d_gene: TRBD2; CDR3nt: TGTGCCAGCAGTGAATATCTTGGACTAGAGGGCTCCTACAATGAGCAGTTCTTC; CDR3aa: CASSEYLGLEGSYNEQFF
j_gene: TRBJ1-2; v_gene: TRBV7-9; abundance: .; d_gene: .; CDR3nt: TGTGCCAGCAGCGAAGGGTACCAGGGCTATGGCTACACCTTC; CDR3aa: CASSEGYQGYGYTF
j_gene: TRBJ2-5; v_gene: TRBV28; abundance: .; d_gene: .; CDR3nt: TGTGCCAGCAGGTCACAGGGGGAGGGGGAGACCCAGTACTTC; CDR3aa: CASRSQGEGETQYF
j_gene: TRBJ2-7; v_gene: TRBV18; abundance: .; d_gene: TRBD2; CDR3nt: TGTGCCAGCTCACCTAGAACCGGGACTAGCGGGGGGTCCTACGAGCAGTACTTC; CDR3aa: CASSPRTGTSGGSYEQYF
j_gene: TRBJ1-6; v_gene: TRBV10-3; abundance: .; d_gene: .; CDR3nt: TGTGCCATCAGGGAGACGGGGGAGAATTCACCCCTCCACTTT; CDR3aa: CAIRETGENSPLHF
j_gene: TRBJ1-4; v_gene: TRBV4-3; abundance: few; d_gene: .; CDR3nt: TGCGCCAGCAGGGCGAGGATCGAACCCTATGAAAAACTGTTTTTT; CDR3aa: CASRARIEPYEKLFF
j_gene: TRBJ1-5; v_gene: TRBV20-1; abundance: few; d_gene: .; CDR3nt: TGCAGTGCTAGTACACAGGGCGAAAATCAGCCCCAGCATTTT; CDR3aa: CSASTQGENQPQHF